This TCR beta chain stems from a study of blood T cell repertoires in COVID-19. Study summary: Samples representing acute and convalescent COVID-19 were sourced from the United States, Italy and Spain. The cDNA or gDNA used as material had been derived from T cells, B-cell-depleted T cells, or PBMCs.

V lost 5 bases to trimming and J lost 10 bases; unmatched junction nucleotides: 10. From germline, CDR1 is SGHTA and CDR2 FQGNSA. This CDR3 has 14 amino acids. Authors' methods: Reference gene primer amplification yielded estimated nucleated cell counts. Data came from immunoSEQ multiplex PCR; TCRdb stores just in-frame clones and leaves some out. From that table come the V and J calls and clone size; the DNA was used to work out D and trimming. The table records 150,000 to 250,000 clones, 82% of them present only once. The chain recombines TRBV7-2 with TRBJ2-1; TRBD2 matches at 8 bases. Sequenced material: peripheral blood. The TCR sequence derives from a human donor with acute or convalescent COVID-19. The donor label of this sample is uncertain. CDR3 in DNA: TGTGCCAGCAGCGCAAGGACTAGCATCGAGGAGCAGTTCTTC. It yields the protein CASSARTSIEEQFF.